The 28 T cell receptor beta chains below were found in one sample sequenced in a study of T-cell memory formation after mild COVID-19. TCRdb reprocessed the 5' RACE reads with MiXCR, giving one entry per CDR3 protein. Here the sample spans around 340,000 distinct CDR3 sequences, 13% being singletons. Sequenced input: PBMCs or a T cell subset sorted from them (not recorded which). The receptors were sampled from a young man who had mild COVID-19 (a few samples of this study predate the infection). Cell type and time point are not known.

Note on this clonotype: The germline gene is not matched at one end of the junction; a read error may be the cause. The CDR3 spells CSTSRGLAGGPNEQFF. In DNA, the CDR3 is TGTTCCACCAGCAGGGGACTAGCGGGGGGACCTAATGAGCAGTTCTTC. The chain employs TRBV15 and TRBJ2-1, with TRBD2 identical over 15 bases. Germline values: CDR1 LNHNV, CDR2 YYDKDF (reference sequence). CDR3 length: 16 residues.

The sample holds a few counts of this clonotype. The chain combines TRBV4-3 with TRBJ2-5, with D possibly TRBD1 on 6 matching bases. The ends were cut back, 0 bases at V and 5 bases at J, with 10 bases in the middle. The germline CDR1 and CDR2 sequences are LGHNA and YSLEER. The CDR3 is 14 residues long. The CDR3 loop reads CASSQDHQGETQYF. The CDR3 DNA reads TGCGCCAGCAGCCAAGATCATCAGGGGGAGACCCAGTACTTC.

The chain employs TRBV29-1 and TRBJ1-1; D possibly corresponds to TRBD1 (5 bases). CDR3 length: 12 residues. The V gene's germline CDR1 is SQVTM and CDR2 ANQGSEA. With 6 bases removed from V and 1 base from J, the gap between germline ends came to 9 bases. Here the CDR3 reads CSVVGQNTEAFF. CDR3 coding DNA: TGCAGCGTAGTCGGACAGAACACTGAAGCTTTCTTT.

This clonotype was seen ten or more times. In DNA form, the CDR3 reads TGTGCCAGCAACCCGAGAGGGGAAACGGATACGCAGTATTTT. Translated, it gives CASNPRGETDTQYF. V gene TRBV7-9 combines with J gene TRBJ2-3; D possibly uses TRBD1 or TRBD2 (5 bases each). The CDR3 loop spans 14 amino acids. Per germline, CDR1 SEHNR and CDR2 FQNEAQ (reference sequence). Trimming removed 7 bases from V and 6 bases from J, with 17 bases in between.

In nucleotides, the CDR3 is TGTGCCAGCAGCTTCAAGACAGCCCTCTCTGGGGCCAACGTCCTGACTTTC. Translation gives CASSFKTALSGANVLTF. V and J are TRBV11-2 and TRBJ2-6; possibly TRBD1 for D (5 bases). The CDR3 sequence is 17 residues long. The V gene lost 3 bases and the J gene lost 0 bases, with 12 bases spanning the gap. Germline loops: CDR1 SGHAT, CDR2 FQNNGV. The full variable domain, rest sourced from reference TRBV11-2 and TRBJ2-6, is EAGVAQSPRYKIIEKRQSVAFWCNPISGHATLYWYQQILGQGPKLLIQFQNNGVVDDSQLPKDRFSAERLKGVDSTLKIQPAKLEDSAVYLCASSFKTALSGANVLTFGAGSRLTVL.

This clonotype was detected a few times. The V gene is TRBV7-2, the J gene TRBJ2-3, with 8 bases aligning to TRBD2. J was trimmed by 2 bases and V by 1 base; bases with no gene match: 5. This CDR3 has 16 residues. Per germline, CDR1 SGHTA and CDR2 FQGNSA. CDR3 sequence reads: CASSLGFSGVTDTQYF. The DNA for the CDR3 is TGTGCCAGCAGCTTAGGCTTTAGCGGGGTCACAGATACGCAGTATTTT.

The J gene is TRBJ2-7, the V gene TRBV7-2; tentatively, D is TRBD2 (5 bases). Trimming stripped 5 bases from V and 2 bases from J, with 16 bases between. The CDR3 has 15 residues. Germline lookup yields CDR1 SGHTA and CDR2 FQGNSA. CDR3 nucleotides: TGTGCCAGCAGCGAGCGGAGGTCTAGGGCCTACGAGCAGTACTTC. It translates to CASSERRSRAYEQYF.

This clonotype appeared many times. The chain links TRBV7-2 to TRBJ1-1; D not resolved. The V gene's germline CDR1 is SGHTA and CDR2 FQGNSA. The length of the CDR3 is 12 residues. V lost 2 bases to trimming and J lost 5 bases, with 6 bases between them. The CDR3: CASSLLRTEAFF. For the CDR3, the DNA is TGTGCCAGCAGCTTATTGAGGACTGAAGCTTTCTTT.

The V call is TRBV5-6, the J call TRBJ2-3, with unresolved D. The germline gives CDR1 SGHDT, CDR2 YYEEEE. The CDR3 loop spans 12 amino acids. Trimming removed 1 base at V and 6 bases at J, with 6 bases between. CDR3 in amino acids: CASSLFGDTQYF. CDR3 nucleotide sequence: TGTGCCAGCAGCTTGTTCGGCGATACGCAGTATTTT.

This clonotype was detected a few times. The gene calls are TRBV12-3 or TRBV12-4 and TRBJ2-5, with a weak D call TRBD2 (6 bases). CDR3 length equals 14 residues. Trimming took 7 bases from V and 1 from J, leaving 13 bases between them. CDR3 DNA sequence: TGTGCCAGCACCGGGAGAGGGGTCCAAGAGACCCAGTACTTC. Amino acids: CASTGRGVQETQYF.

This chain links TRBV4-3 with TRBJ2-7; TRBD1 aligns across 9 bases. There are 18 residues in the CDR3. The trim removed 0 bases at V and 4 bases at J, leaving 13 bases unmatched. In germline, CDR1 is LGHNA, CDR2 YSLEER. The CDR3, as DNA: TGCGCCAGCAGCCAAGATGCGACAGGGGGGACGGTTACATACGAGCAGTACTTC. This sequence encodes CASSQDATGGTVTYEQYF.

At least ten counts were recorded for this clonotype. The chain has TRBV12-3 or TRBV12-4 and TRBJ1-2; 12 bases are a match to TRBD1. CDR3 length: 13 residues. Trimming cost V 4 bases and J 14 bases; bases outside gene matches: 8. CDR3 in DNA: TGTGCCAGCAGTTATCTGGGACAGGGGGCTAAAACCTTC. Its translation is CASSYLGQGAKTF.

This chain links TRBV5-1 with TRBJ2-7, with TRBD1 identical over 9 bases. V dropped 1 base and J dropped 7; count of bases not matched to a gene: 6. Germline loops: CDR1 SGHRS, CDR2 YFSETQ. The CDR3 runs 14 residues. The CDR3 reads CASSLLQGAGEQYF. The CDR3 bases are TGCGCCAGCAGCTTGTTACAGGGGGCCGGAGAGCAGTACTTC.

The chain joins TRBV10-3 to TRBJ2-5, with D perhaps given as TRBD1 or TRBD2 (5 bases each). CDR1 and CDR2 (germline): ENHRY, SYGVKD. V was trimmed by 0 bases and J by 5 bases, leaving 7 bases between them. The CDR3 has 13 residues. The CDR3 protein is CAISESGTETQYF. CDR3 coding DNA: TGTGCCATCAGTGAGTCTGGGACCGAGACCCAGTACTTC.

This clonotype was picked up a small number of times. The rearrangement joins TRBV6-6 to TRBJ2-7, with D possibly being TRBD1 (6 bases). CDR3 size: 14 residues. V dropped 0 bases and J dropped 6 bases, with 12 bases sitting between them. CDR1 is MNHNY, CDR2 SVGAGI, per germline (reference sequence). The CDR3 loop reads CASSYSMPRGEQYF. In DNA, the CDR3 is TGTGCCAGCAGTTACTCCATGCCCAGGGGCGAGCAGTACTTC.

This clonotype was detected only a few times. The chain couples TRBV7-2 to TRBJ1-5; no definite D call. The CDR3 has 17 amino acids. The germline gives CDR1 SGHTA, CDR2 FQGNSA. V lost 3 bases, J lost 1 base, and 16 bases lay in between. The CDR3 sequence is CASSFGDRMRSNQPQHF. CDR3 in DNA: TGTGCCAGCAGCTTTGGGGATCGGATGCGGAGCAATCAGCCCCAGCATTTT.

As to this clonotype: This may be a read error, as it is one base from a much larger clone. The gene calls are TRBV10-3 and TRBJ1-5; perhaps TRBD1 as D (5 bases). This CDR3 contains 15 residues. Trimming pared 4 bases from V and 2 bases from J, leaving 12 bases between. The germline CDR1 and CDR2 sequences are ENHRY and SYGVKD. CDR3 residues: CAISGDHGGNQPQHF. The CDR3 DNA sequence: TGTGCCATCAGTGGGGACCACGGTGGCAATCAGCCCCAGCATTTT.

The CDR3 sequence: CASSYSPQGTWETQYF. In DNA, the CDR3 is TGTGCCAGCAGTTACTCGCCGCAGGGAACGTGGGAGACCCAGTACTTC. The rearrangement links TRBV6-2 or TRBV6-3 to TRBJ2-5, with D perhaps TRBD1 (5 bases). The germline CDR1 and CDR2 sequences are MNHEY and SVGEGT. The CDR3 contains 16 residues. V was pared by 0 bases and J by 5 bases, with 16 bases between.

The chain uses TRBV20-1 and TRBJ1-4; D gene ambiguous. The germline V and J ends were trimmed by 0 bases and 4 bases, with 9 bases remaining between them. This CDR3 has 14 amino acids. CDR1 is DFQATT, CDR2 SNEGSKA, per germline (reference sequence). The CDR3, as DNA: TGCAGTGCTAGAGATGCGGGGAATAATGAAAAACTGTTTTTT. Protein product: CSARDAGNNEKLFF.

In its sample, this clonotype was seen a few times. The V and J genes are TRBV2 and TRBJ1-2; D remains unclear. V lost 1 base and J 13 bases, leaving 10 bases between the germline ends. Germline V gene data show CDR1 as SNHLY and CDR2 as FYNNEI. CDR3 length: 11 amino acids. CDR3 in DNA: TGTGCCAGCAGTGAAGTACCCAGACGCACCTTC. It encodes CASSEVPRRTF. Complete variable domain (other parts from reference TRBV2 and TRBJ1-2): EPEVTQTPSHQVTQMGQEVILRCVPISNHLYFYWYRQILGQKVEFLVSFYNNEISEKSEIFDDQFSVERPDGSNFTLKIRSTKLEDSAMYFCASSEVPRRTFGSGTRLTVV.

V usage is TRBV4-2 and J usage is TRBJ2-5; 10 bases are a match to TRBD2. The CDR3 consists of 14 residues. The junction had 2 bases not matched to a gene; V was cut back by 0 bases and J by 7 bases. The V gene's germline CDR1 is LGHNA and CDR2 YNFKEQ. CDR3 region: CASSQEASGGTQYF. The DNA of the CDR3 is TGTGCCAGCAGCCAAGAAGCTAGCGGGGGGACCCAGTACTTC.

The gene calls are TRBV5-5 and TRBJ1-2; D perhaps matches TRBD1 (5 bases). Germline V lookup: CDR1 SGHKS, CDR2 YYEKEE (reference sequence). The CDR3 is made up of 13 amino acids. V was shortened by 5 bases and J by 8 bases, with 16 bases between the two germline ends. CDR3 coding DNA: TGTGCCAGCAGATTGTCAGGGTTCTTCGGCTACACCTTC. Amino acids: CASRLSGFFGYTF.

There are a few counts of this clonotype. This rearrangement joins TRBV6-5 to TRBJ2-7; D possibly corresponds to TRBD2 (6 bases). V lost 5 bases to trimming and J lost 7 bases, with 24 bases between them. Germline V gene lookup returns CDR1 MNHEY and CDR2 SVGAGI. The CDR3 runs to 16 residues. The DNA of the CDR3 is TGTGCCAGCAGTCAGTCTCGAAACGGGGGAGTGAGAGAGCAGTACTTC. Encoded protein: CASSQSRNGGVREQYF.

This clonotype was counted a few times. The rearrangement uses TRBV7-8 and TRBJ2-7; 7 bases are a match to TRBD1. With V trimmed by 4 bases and J by 8 bases, 11 bases remained unmatched. Germline CDR1 reads SGHVS; CDR2 reads FQNEAQ. This CDR3 has 14 amino acids. The CDR3 nucleotides read TGTGCCAGCAGCTCAGCCAGGGGGTTGTACCAGCAGTACTTC. This encodes CASSSARGLYQQYF.

In its sample, this clonotype was seen a few times. This rearrangement joins TRBV28 to TRBJ2-5; 10 nucleotides match TRBD1. The length of the CDR3 is 15 residues. Germline V gene sequence: CDR1 MDHEN, CDR2 SYDVKM. Germline trimming cut 4 bases from V and 5 bases from J; bases unmatched to any gene: 7. CDR3: CASSSGQGVLETQYF. The DNA for the CDR3 is TGTGCCAGCAGTTCAGGACAGGGGGTTTTGGAGACCCAGTACTTC.

This clonotype was seen more than once but under ten times. This sequence joins TRBV9 and TRBJ2-3; D not certain. Germline values: CDR1 SGDLS, CDR2 YYNGEE. V was shortened by 1 base and J by 1 base, with 10 bases between the two germline ends. The CDR3 extends over 15 amino acids. Written as DNA, the CDR3 is TGTGCCAGCAGCGTACAAAGGTGGGGCACAGATACGCAGTATTTT. It specifies CASSVQRWGTDTQYF. Filled out from reference TRBV9 and TRBJ2-3, the complete variable domain reads DSGVTQTPKHLITATGQRVTLRCSPRSGDLSVYWYQQSLDQGLQFLIQYYNGEERAKGNILERFSAQQFPDLHSELNLSSLELGDSALYFCASSVQRWGTDTQYFGPGTRLTVL.

The chain has TRBV3-2 and TRBJ2-7. TRBV3-2 is labeled a pseudogene. CDR3 size: 14 residues. The CDR3 region has the DNA TGTGCCAGCAGCCAAGATCTGGGGGACTACGAGCAGTACGTC. This gives the protein CASSQDLGDYEQYV.

The V call is TRBV20-1, the J call TRBJ2-1, with D unclear. CDR3 length equals 14 residues. V shed 3 bases and J shed 4 bases, with 13 bases lying between them. The V gene's germline CDR1 is DFQATT and CDR2 SNEGSKA (reference sequence). The CDR3 protein is CSARHRNVYNEQFF. CDR3 in DNA: TGCAGTGCTAGGCACCGGAACGTGTACAATGAGCAGTTCTTC.